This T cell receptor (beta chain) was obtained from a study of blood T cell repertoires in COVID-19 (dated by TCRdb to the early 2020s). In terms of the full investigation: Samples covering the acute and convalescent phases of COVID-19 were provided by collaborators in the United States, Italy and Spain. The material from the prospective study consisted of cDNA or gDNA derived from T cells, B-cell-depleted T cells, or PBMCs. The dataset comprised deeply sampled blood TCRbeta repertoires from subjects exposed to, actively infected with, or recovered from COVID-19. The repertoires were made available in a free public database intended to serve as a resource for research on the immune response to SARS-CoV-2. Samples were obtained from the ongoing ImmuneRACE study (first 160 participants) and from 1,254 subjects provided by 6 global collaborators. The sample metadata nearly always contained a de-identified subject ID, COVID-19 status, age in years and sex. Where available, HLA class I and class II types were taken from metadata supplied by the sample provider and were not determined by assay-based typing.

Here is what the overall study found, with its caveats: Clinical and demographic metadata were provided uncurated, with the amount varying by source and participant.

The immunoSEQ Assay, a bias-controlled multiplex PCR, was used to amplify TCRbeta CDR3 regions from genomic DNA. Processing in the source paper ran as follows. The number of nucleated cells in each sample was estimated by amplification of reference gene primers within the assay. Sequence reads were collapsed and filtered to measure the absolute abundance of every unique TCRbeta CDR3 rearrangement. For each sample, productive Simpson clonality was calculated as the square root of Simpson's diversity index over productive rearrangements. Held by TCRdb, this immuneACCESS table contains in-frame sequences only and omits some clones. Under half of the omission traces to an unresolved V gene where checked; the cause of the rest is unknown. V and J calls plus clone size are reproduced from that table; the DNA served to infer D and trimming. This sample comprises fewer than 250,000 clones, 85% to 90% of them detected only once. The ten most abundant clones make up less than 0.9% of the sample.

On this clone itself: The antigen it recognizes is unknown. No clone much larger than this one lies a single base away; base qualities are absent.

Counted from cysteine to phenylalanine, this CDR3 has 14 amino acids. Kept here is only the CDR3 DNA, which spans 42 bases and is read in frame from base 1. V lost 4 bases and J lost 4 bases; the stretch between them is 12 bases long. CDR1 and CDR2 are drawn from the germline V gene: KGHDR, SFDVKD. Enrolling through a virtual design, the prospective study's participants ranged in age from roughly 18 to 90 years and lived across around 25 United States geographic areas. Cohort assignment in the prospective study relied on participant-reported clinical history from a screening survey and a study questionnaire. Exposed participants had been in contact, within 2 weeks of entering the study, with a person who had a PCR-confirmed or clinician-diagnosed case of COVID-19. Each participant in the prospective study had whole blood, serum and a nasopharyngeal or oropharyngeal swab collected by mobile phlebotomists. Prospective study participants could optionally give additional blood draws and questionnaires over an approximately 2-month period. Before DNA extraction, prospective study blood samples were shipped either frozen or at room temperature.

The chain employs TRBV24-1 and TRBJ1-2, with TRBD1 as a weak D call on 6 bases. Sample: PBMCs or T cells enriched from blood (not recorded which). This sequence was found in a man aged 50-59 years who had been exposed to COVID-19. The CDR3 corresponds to CATSEPDRPYGYTF. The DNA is TGTGCCACCAGTGAACCGGACAGACCCTATGGCTACACCTTC.